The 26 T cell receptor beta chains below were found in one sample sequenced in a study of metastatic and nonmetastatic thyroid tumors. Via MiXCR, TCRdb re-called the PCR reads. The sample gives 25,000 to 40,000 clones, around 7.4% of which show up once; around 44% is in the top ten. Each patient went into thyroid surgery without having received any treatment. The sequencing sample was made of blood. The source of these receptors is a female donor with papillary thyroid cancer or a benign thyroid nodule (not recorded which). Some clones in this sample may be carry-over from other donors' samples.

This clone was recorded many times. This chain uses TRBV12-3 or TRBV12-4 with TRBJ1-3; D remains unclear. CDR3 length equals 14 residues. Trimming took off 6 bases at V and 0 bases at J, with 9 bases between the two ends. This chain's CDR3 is CASSLRGSGNTIYF. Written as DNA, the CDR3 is TGTGCCAGCAGCCTCCGGGGCTCTGGAAACACCATATATTTT.

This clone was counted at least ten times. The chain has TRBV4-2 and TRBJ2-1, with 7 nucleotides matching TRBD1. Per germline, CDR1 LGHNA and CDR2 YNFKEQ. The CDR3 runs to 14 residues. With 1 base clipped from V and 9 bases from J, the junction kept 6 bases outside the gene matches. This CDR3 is CASSQGEGAGEQFF. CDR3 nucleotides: TGTGCCAGCAGCCAAGGTGAGGGGGCGGGTGAGCAGTTCTTC.

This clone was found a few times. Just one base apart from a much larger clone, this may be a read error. The CDR3 region has the DNA TGTGCCAGTAGCCGGACGGGCTCAGATACGCAGTATTTT. Its protein is CASSRTGSDTQYF. The rearrangement links TRBV19 to TRBJ2-3; D call uncertain. The CDR3 has 13 amino acids. CDR1 and CDR2 (germline): LNHDA, SQIVND (reference sequence). V lost 6 bases and J lost 4, with 11 bases in between.

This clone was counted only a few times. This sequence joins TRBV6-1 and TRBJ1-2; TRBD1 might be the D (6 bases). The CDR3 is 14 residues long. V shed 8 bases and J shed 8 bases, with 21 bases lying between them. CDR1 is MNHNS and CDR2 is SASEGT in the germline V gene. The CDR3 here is CASLLGGMMTGYTF. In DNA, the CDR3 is TGTGCCAGCCTCCTCGGGGGCATGATGACCGGCTACACCTTC.

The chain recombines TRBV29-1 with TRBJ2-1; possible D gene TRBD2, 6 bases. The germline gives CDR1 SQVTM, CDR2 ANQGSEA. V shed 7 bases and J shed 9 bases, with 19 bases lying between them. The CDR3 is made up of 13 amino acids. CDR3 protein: CSAKLAMGFEQFF. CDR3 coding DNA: TGCAGCGCTAAACTAGCTATGGGATTTGAGCAGTTCTTC.

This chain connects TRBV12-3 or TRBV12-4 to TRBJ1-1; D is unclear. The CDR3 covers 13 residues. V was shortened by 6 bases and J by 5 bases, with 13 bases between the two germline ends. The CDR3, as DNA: TGTGCCAGCAGGCTCGACATGAGGACTGAAGCTTTCTTT. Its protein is CASRLDMRTEAFF.

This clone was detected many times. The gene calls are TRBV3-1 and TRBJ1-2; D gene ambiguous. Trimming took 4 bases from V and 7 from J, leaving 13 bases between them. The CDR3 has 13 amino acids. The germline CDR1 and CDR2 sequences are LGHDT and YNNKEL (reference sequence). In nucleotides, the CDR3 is TGTGCCAGCAGCCTCTCAAGCCAATCTGGCTACACCTTC. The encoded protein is CASSLSSQSGYTF.

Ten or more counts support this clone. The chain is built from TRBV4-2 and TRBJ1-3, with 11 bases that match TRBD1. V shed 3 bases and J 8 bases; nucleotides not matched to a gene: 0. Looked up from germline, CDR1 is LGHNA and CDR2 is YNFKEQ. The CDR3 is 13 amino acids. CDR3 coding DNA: TGTGCCAGCAGCCAGGGACAGGGGGACACCATATATTTT. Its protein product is CASSQGQGDTIYF.

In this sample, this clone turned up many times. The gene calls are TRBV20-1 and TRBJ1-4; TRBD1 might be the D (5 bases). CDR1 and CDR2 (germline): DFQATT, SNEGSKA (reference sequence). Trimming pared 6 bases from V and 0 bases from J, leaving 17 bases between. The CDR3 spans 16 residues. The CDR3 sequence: CSAGLGGTTTNEKLFF. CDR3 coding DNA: TGCAGTGCGGGCCTTGGGGGAACTACAACTAATGAAAAACTGTTTTTT.

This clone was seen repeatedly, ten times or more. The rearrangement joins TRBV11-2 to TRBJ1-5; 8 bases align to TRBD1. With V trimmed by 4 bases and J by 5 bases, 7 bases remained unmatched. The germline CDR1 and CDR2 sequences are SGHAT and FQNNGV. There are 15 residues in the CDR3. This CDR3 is CASSSSPGGHQPQHF. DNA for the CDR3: TGTGCCAGCAGCTCAAGCCCAGGGGGCCATCAGCCCCAGCATTTT.

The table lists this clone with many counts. The CDR3 sequence: CASRNDNSGNTIYF. CDR3 bases: TGTGCCAGCCGAAACGACAACTCTGGAAACACCATATATTTT. This chain joins TRBV2 and TRBJ1-3; D is undetermined. Germline V gives CDR1 SNHLY, CDR2 FYNNEI. There are 14 residues in the CDR3. V gave up 8 bases and J gave up 0 bases, with 11 bases separating them.

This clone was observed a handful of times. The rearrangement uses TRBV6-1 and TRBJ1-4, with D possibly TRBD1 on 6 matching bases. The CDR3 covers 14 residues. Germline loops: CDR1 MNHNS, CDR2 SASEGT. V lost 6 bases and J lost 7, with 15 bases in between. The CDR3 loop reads CASRRTAGGEKLFF. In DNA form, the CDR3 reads TGTGCCAGCAGGAGGACAGCCGGGGGTGAAAAACTGTTTTTT.

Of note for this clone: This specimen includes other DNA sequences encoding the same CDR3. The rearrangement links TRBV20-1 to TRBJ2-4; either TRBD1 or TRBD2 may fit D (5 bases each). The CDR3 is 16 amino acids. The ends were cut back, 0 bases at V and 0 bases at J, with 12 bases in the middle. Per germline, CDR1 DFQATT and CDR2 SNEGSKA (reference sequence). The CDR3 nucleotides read TGCAGTGCTAGAGATGCGAGGGACCTAGCCAAAAACATTCAGTACTTC. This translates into CSARDARDLAKNIQYF.

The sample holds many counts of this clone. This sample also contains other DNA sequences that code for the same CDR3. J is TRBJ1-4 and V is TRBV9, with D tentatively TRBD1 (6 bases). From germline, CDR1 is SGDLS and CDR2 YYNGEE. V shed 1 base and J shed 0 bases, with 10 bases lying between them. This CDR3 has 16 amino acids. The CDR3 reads CASSVRGGTTNEKLFF. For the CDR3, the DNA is TGTGCCAGCAGCGTACGAGGGGGGACAACTAATGAAAAACTGTTTTTT.

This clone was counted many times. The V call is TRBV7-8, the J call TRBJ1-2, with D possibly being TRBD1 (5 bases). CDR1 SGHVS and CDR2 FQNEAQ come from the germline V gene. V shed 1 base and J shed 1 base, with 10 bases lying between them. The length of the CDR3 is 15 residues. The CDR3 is CASSLEGRDNYGYTF. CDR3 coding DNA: TGTGCCAGCAGCTTAGAGGGCAGGGATAACTATGGCTACACCTTC.

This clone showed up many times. The CDR3 region has the DNA TGTGCCAGCAGCGCCGGGACAGGGGGCCGGGACACTGAAGCTTTCTTT. This gives the protein CASSAGTGGRDTEAFF. The gene calls are TRBV9 and TRBJ1-1, with 12 bases that match TRBD1. CDR3 length: 16 amino acids. Losses at the gene ends were 3 bases for V and 3 bases for J; bases not matched to a gene: 6. Germline V lookup: CDR1 SGDLS, CDR2 YYNGEE.

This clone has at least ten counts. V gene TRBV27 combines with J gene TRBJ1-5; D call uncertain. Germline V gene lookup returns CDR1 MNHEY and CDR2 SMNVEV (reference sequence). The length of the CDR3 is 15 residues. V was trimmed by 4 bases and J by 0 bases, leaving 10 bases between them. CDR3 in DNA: TGTGCCAGCAGTTCATTCGAGGATAGCAATCAGCCCCAGCATTTT. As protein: CASSSFEDSNQPQHF.

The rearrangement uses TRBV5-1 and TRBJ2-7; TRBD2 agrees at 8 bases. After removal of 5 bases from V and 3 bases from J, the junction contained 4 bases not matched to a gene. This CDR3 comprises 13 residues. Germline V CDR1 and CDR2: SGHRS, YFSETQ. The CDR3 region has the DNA TGCGCCAGCAGTTGGCTAGCGGGCTACGAGCAGTACTTC. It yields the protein CASSWLAGYEQYF.

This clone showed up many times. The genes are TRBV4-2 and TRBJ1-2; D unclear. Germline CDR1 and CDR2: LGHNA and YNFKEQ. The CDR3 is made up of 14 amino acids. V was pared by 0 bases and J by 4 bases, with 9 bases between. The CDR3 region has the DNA TGTGCCAGCAGCCAAGATTCACGGATCTATGGCTACACCTTC. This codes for CASSQDSRIYGYTF.

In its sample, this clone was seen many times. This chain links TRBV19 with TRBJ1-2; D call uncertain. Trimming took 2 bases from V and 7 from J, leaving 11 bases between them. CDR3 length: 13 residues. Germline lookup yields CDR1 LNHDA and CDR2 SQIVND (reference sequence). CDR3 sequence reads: CASSIFSPVGYTF. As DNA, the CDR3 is TGTGCCAGTAGTATATTCTCGCCGGTTGGCTACACCTTC. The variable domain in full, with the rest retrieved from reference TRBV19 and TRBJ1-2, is DGGITQSPKYLFRKEGQNVTLSCEQNLNHDAMYWYRQDPGQGLRLIYYSQIVNDFQKGDIAEGYSVSREKKESFPLTVTSAQKNPTAFYLCASSIFSPVGYTFGSGTRLTVV.

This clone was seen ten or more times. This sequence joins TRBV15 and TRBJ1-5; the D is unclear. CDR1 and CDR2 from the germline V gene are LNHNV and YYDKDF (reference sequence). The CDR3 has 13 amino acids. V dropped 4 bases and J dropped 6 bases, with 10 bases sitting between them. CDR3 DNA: TGTGCCACCAGCACCAATGTCGGTCAGCCCCAGCATTTT. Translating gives CATSTNVGQPQHF.

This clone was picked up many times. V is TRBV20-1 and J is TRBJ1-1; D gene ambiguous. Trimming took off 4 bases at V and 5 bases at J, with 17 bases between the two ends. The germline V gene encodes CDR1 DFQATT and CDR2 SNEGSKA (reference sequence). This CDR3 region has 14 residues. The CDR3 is CSANPPHSSTEAFF. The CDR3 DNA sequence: TGCAGTGCTAACCCCCCCCATAGTTCGACTGAAGCTTTCTTT.

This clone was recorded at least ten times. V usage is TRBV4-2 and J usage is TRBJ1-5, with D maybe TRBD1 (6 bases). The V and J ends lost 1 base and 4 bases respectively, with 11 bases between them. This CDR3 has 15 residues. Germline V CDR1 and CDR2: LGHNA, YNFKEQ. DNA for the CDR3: TGTGCCAGCAGCCAAGGGAGGGGGGGTAATCAGCCCCAGCATTTT. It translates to CASSQGRGGNQPQHF.

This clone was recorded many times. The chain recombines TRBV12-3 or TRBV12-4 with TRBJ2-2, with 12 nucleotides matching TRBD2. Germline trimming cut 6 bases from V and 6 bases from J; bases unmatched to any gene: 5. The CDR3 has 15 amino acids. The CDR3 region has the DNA TGTGCCAGCAGCATACTAGCGGGGGGCCCCGGGGAGCTGTTTTTT. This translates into CASSILAGGPGELFF.

CDR3 residues: CATSKISYSAYKNIQYF. In DNA form, the CDR3 reads TGTGCCACCAGCAAAATTTCGTATAGCGCCTACAAAAACATTCAGTACTTC. This sequence joins TRBV15 and TRBJ2-4; D might be TRBD2 (5 bases). This CDR3 contains 17 residues. V lost 4 bases, J lost 3 bases, and 19 bases lay in between. Germline V gene data show CDR1 as LNHNV and CDR2 as YYDKDF (reference sequence).

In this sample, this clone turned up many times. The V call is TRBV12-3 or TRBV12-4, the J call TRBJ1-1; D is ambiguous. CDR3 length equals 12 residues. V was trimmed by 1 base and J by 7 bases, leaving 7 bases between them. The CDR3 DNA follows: TGTGCCAGCAGTTTAGGAGTGGATGAAGCTTTCTTT. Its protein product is CASSLGVDEAFF.